This TCR beta chain was observed in a study of T cells after yellow fever vaccination. TCRdb used MiXCR to reprocess the 5' RACE reads, holding one entry per CDR3 protein. Of fewer than 400,000 distinct CDR3 sequences listed, 6.2% are singletons. The germline CDR1 and CDR2 sequences are SGHNT and YYREEE (reference sequence). This CDR3 has 14 amino acids. V gave up 3 bases and J gave up 4 bases, with 13 bases separating them. This clonotype was recorded a few times. The receptor's source is a man aged 25 to 40 who received the YFV17D yellow fever vaccine. V gene TRBV5-4 combines with J gene TRBJ1-2, with D possibly matching TRBD1 (5 bases). Sequenced here: PBMCs, sampled 5 days after the yellow fever booster vaccination. CDR3 in amino acids: CASSSFREGYGYTF. CDR3 DNA: TGTGCCAGCAGCTCTTTCAGGGAGGGCTATGGCTACACCTTC.